This T cell receptor (beta chain) was documented in a study of T-cell memory formation after mild COVID-19. Points from the study as a whole: Clones contracting across day 15 to 85 had a balanced CD4/CD8 profile; later expanding clones leaned CD4+.

As regards this clonotype: As yet, its antigen is unknown.

TCRdb redid the calling of the 5' RACE reads with MiXCR, one entry per CDR3 protein. The sample has 450,000 to 650,000 distinct CDR3 sequences; 20% to 25% are singletons. This clonotype was sampled from an adult woman who had mild COVID-19 (a few samples of this study predate the infection). Cell type and time point are not known. The sample was PBMCs or a T cell subset sorted from them (not recorded which).

In nucleotides, the CDR3 is TGTGCCACCAGCAGAGATCTTGATCACACCGGGGAGCTGTTTTTT. Amino acids: CATSRDLDHTGELFF. This chain joins TRBV15 and TRBJ2-2, with D hard to call. Trimming removed 0 bases from V and 3 bases from J, with 8 bases in between. This CDR3 is built from 15 residues. CDR1 and CDR2 (germline): LNHNV, YYDKDF (reference sequence).